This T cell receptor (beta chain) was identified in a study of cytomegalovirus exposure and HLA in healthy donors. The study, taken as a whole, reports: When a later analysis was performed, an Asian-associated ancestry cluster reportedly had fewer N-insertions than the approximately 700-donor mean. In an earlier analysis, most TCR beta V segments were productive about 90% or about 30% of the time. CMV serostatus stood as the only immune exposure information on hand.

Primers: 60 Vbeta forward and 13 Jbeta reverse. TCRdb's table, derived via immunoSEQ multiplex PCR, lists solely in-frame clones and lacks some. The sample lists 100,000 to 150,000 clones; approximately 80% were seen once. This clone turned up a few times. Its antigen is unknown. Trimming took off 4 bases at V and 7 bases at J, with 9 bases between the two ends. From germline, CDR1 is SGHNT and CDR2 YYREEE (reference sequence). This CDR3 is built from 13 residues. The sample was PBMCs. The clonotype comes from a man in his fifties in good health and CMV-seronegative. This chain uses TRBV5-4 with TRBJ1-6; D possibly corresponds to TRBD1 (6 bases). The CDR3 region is CASSRTANSPLHF. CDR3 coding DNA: TGTGCCAGCAGCAGGACAGCCAATTCACCCCTCCACTTT.